These 29 T cell receptor beta chains were all obtained from the same sample, sequenced in a study of T cell responses to AZD1222 COVID-19 vaccine (dated by TCRdb to about 2021). Library creation used the immunoSEQ multiplex PCR assay. TCRdb retrieved this table from immuneACCESS and kept in-frame rearrangements only. Not all clones are present; in checked studies, unresolved V genes account for under half, and no reason is known for the remainder. The sample table shows approximately 150,000 clones, and 90% to 95% are seen once. The ten largest account for 2.6% of the sample. The meaning of the sample's time point label: baseline before first vaccination. The sequencing used peripheral blood, collected on day 0 of AZD1222 vaccination. These receptors came from an adult in good health.

The chain is built from TRBV7-9 and TRBJ1-5; 7 nucleotides line up with TRBD1. The CDR3 is 14 residues long. The ends lost 5 bases at V and 5 bases at J; junction bases unmatched: 6. The germline V gene has CDR1 SEHNR and CDR2 FQNEAQ (reference sequence). CDR3 in amino acids: CASSPRDSHQPQHF. The CDR3, as DNA: TGTGCCAGCAGCCCACGGGACAGCCATCAGCCCCAGCATTTT. The full variable domain, with the rest looked up from reference TRBV7-9 and TRBJ1-5, is DTGVSQNPRHKITKRGQNVTFRCDPISEHNRLYWYRQTLGQGPEFLTYFQNEAQLEKSRLLSDRFSAERPKGSFSTLEIQRTEQGDSAMYLCASSPRDSHQPQHFGDGTRLSIL.

This clone was seen only once. The chain combines TRBV27 with TRBJ1-1, with 8 bases that match TRBD1. CDR3 length: 14 residues. The ends lost 4 bases at V and 4 bases at J; junction bases unmatched: 5. The germline V gene has CDR1 MNHEY and CDR2 SMNVEV (reference sequence). CDR3 protein: CASSYGQGGTEAFF. DNA of the CDR3: TGTGCCAGCAGTTACGGACAGGGAGGCACTGAAGCTTTCTTT.

The chain couples TRBV9 to TRBJ1-6; 11 nucleotides align to TRBD1. CDR1 is SGDLS, CDR2 YYNGEE, per germline. V was pared by 4 bases and J by 8 bases, with 8 bases of the junction left unmatched. This CDR3 is built from 16 residues. The CDR3 DNA is TGTGCCAGCAGCCCGTGGACAGGGGGCGGGGATTCACCCCTCCACTTT. Its protein is CASSPWTGGGDSPLHF.

The count of this clone is one. The chain combines TRBV5-5 with TRBJ1-2; no definite D call. The V end was cut by 2 bases, the J end by 0 bases, with 11 bases between. Germline assignment: CDR1 SGHKS and CDR2 YYEKEE (reference sequence). CDR3 length: 15 amino acids. CDR3 residues: CASSLFPDPNYGYTF. CDR3 DNA sequence: TGTGCCAGCAGCTTATTCCCCGACCCTAACTATGGCTACACCTTC.

The rearrangement joins TRBV19 to TRBJ2-3; 9 bases are shared with TRBD1. The germline V gene encodes CDR1 LNHDA and CDR2 SQIVND (reference sequence). The CDR3 loop spans 15 amino acids. The V gene end was trimmed by 6 bases and the J gene end by 1 base; junction bases not matched to a gene: 5. The DNA of the CDR3 is TGTGCCAGTAGACAACAGGGGGCGCGCACAGATACGCAGTATTTT. Protein: CASRQQGARTDTQYF.

This rearrangement joins TRBV6-4 to TRBJ2-1; 7 nucleotides agree with TRBD1. This CDR3 contains 18 residues. Trimming at V came to 2 bases and at J to 1 base, leaving 11 bases not matched to a gene. Germline loops: CDR1 MRHNA, CDR2 SNTAGT. In DNA form, the CDR3 reads TGTGCCAGCAGTGACCCCCCTGACAGGGCCCTGTCCTACAATGAGCAGTTCTTC. It specifies CASSDPPDRALSYNEQFF.

V usage is TRBV30 and J usage is TRBJ1-1, with a weak D call TRBD1 (5 bases). This CDR3 is built from 12 residues. V was clipped by 1 base and J by 8 bases, with 11 bases between them. CDR1 and CDR2 from the germline V gene are GTSNPN and SVGIG (reference sequence). The CDR3 region has the DNA TGTGCCTGGAGTGCCTCGGGGGTAGAAGCTTTCTTT. This gives the protein CAWSASGVEAFF.

This sequence joins TRBV6-5 and TRBJ1-1, with a weak D call TRBD1 (5 bases). V lost 5 bases, J lost 4 bases, and 14 bases lay in between. Germline CDR1 and CDR2: MNHEY and SVGAGI. The CDR3 runs 14 residues. The chain's CDR3 is CASSPQAWGTEAFF. In DNA form, the CDR3 reads TGTGCCAGCAGTCCACAGGCCTGGGGCACTGAAGCTTTCTTT.

The CDR3 spells CASSPPSSWAGDTEAFF. CDR3 DNA: TGTGCCAGCAGCCCCCCAAGTTCCTGGGCGGGGGACACTGAAGCTTTCTTT. The chain uses TRBV3-1 (or the pseudogene TRBV3-2) and TRBJ1-1; D might be TRBD1 (5 bases). Germline V gene data show CDR1 as LGHDT and CDR2 as YNNKEL (reference sequence). This CDR3 is built from 17 residues. The germline V and J ends were trimmed by 4 bases and 3 bases, with 21 bases remaining between them.

The chain has TRBV7-6 and TRBJ2-5, with D uncertain. Germline V gene sequence: CDR1 SGHVS, CDR2 FNYEAQ. The CDR3 has 14 residues. The V end was cut by 5 bases, the J end by 2 bases, with 12 bases between. The CDR3 is CASSPSWQQETQYF. The CDR3 coding sequence is TGTGCCAGCAGCCCCTCGTGGCAGCAAGAGACCCAGTACTTC.

V and J are TRBV19 and TRBJ2-4; D possibly corresponds to TRBD1 (5 bases). CDR3 size: 13 residues. Germline V gene lookup returns CDR1 LNHDA and CDR2 SQIVND (reference sequence). Between the trimmed V and J ends, which lost 7 bases and 8 bases, there was a span of 15 bases. CDR3: CASTFTGADIQYF. For the CDR3, the DNA is TGTGCCAGTACCTTCACTGGGGCCGACATTCAGTACTTC.

The rearrangement joins TRBV5-3 to TRBJ2-6; D might be TRBD2 (5 bases). TRBV5-3 is recorded as an ORF, its role being uncertain. The CDR3 is 16 residues long. V was clipped by 4 bases and J by 1 base, with 12 bases between them. The CDR3: CARSLGSFSGANVLTF. CDR3 in DNA: TGTGCCAGAAGCCTGGGGAGTTTTTCTGGGGCCAACGTCCTGACTTTC.

V and J are TRBV18 and TRBJ1-5; D remains unclear. The CDR3 length is 13 residues. CDR1 is KGHSH and CDR2 is LQKENI in the germline V gene. V was pared by 3 bases and J by 9 bases, with 12 bases between. The CDR3 is CASSPEELRPQHF. CDR3 nucleotides: TGTGCCAGCTCACCCGAAGAACTCAGGCCCCAGCATTTT.

As DNA, the CDR3 is TGTGCAAGTCGCTTAGCGGATCGAAGCGGCACCGGGGAGCTGTTTTTT. It specifies CASRLADRSGTGELFF. The rearrangement joins TRBV12-2 to TRBJ2-2; TRBD2 is the table's D call and was not checked against the DNA. TRBV12-2 is noted as a pseudogene. The CDR3 sequence is 16 residues long.

J is TRBJ1-1 and V is TRBV25-1, with D uncertain. This CDR3 region has 12 residues. Trimming left V 2 bases short and J 3 bases short, with 4 bases between. CDR1 and CDR2 from the germline V gene are MGHDK and SYGVNS. The CDR3 DNA reads TGTGCCAGCAGTGAAAGAGACACTGAAGCTTTCTTT. Translated: CASSERDTEAFF.

This chain joins TRBV2 and TRBJ1-1, with D maybe TRBD1 (6 bases). V was pared by 5 bases and J by 8 bases, with 15 bases between. Germline-derived CDR1 and CDR2 are SNHLY and FYNNEI. This CDR3 comprises 13 residues. The CDR3 DNA follows: TGTGCCAGCAGTAAAAGTCGACAGGTCGAAGCTTTCTTT. Its translation: CASSKSRQVEAFF.

This chain joins TRBV7-2 and TRBJ2-1; 9 bases agree with TRBD1. Trimming took 5 bases from V and 7 from J; bases not matched to a gene: 3. CDR3 size: 13 residues. Germline V gives CDR1 SGHTA, CDR2 FQGNSA. This CDR3 is CASSTGTGNEQFF. CDR3 bases: TGTGCCAGCAGCACTGGGACAGGGAATGAGCAGTTCTTC.

The rearrangement joins TRBV18 to TRBJ1-5; the match to TRBD1 covers 8 bases. This CDR3 spans 14 amino acids. Germline assignment: CDR1 KGHSH and CDR2 LQKENI. With V trimmed by 4 bases and J by 7 bases, 6 bases remained unmatched. As DNA, the CDR3 is TGTGCCAGCTCACTTGGACAGGGTAGGCAGCCCCAGCATTTT. Residues: CASSLGQGRQPQHF.

This chain uses TRBV7-6 with TRBJ1-2; D ambiguous. The length of the CDR3 is 16 residues. V gave up 5 bases and J gave up 0 bases, with 16 bases separating them. CDR1 SGHVS and CDR2 FNYEAQ come from the germline V gene. In nucleotides, the CDR3 is TGTGCCAGCAGCCCCGACGGCCAGGCCACTAACTATGGCTACACCTTC. It yields the protein CASSPDGQATNYGYTF. Full variable domain (missing parts from reference TRBV7-6 and TRBJ1-2): GAGVSQSPRYKVTKRGQDVALRCDPISGHVSLYWYRQALGQGPEFLTYFNYEAQQDKSGLPNDRFSAERPEGSISTLTIQRTEQRDSAMYRCASSPDGQATNYGYTFGSGTRLTVV.

The J gene is TRBJ1-3, the V gene TRBV2; D unclear. CDR1 is SNHLY and CDR2 is FYNNEI in the germline V gene. The CDR3 is 13 residues long. The germline V and J ends were trimmed by 9 bases and 0 bases, with 9 bases remaining between them. The CDR3 is CARRLSSGNTIYF. Written as DNA, the CDR3 is TGTGCCAGACGGCTAAGCTCTGGAAACACCATATATTTT.

This chain connects TRBV4-1 to TRBJ1-1; D remains unclear. This CDR3 spans 15 amino acids. CDR1 is MGHRA, CDR2 YSYEKL, per germline. The ends were cut back, 0 bases at V and 5 bases at J, with 13 bases in the middle. CDR3 DNA sequence: TGCGCCAGCAGCCAAGACCTTGGCTATGTTACTGAAGCTTTCTTT. This gives the protein CASSQDLGYVTEAFF.

The V gene is TRBV7-8, the J gene TRBJ2-2; D not resolved. The CDR3 totals 16 residues. The germline gives CDR1 SGHVS, CDR2 FQNEAQ. V was pared by 4 bases and J by 2 bases, with 14 bases between. The CDR3 nucleotides are TGTGCCAGCAGCTCCCCGGATGTCAAAAACACCGGGGAGCTGTTTTTT. Translating gives CASSSPDVKNTGELFF.

This clone was seen a single time. The chain uses TRBV5-1 and TRBJ2-7, with TRBD1 identical over 8 bases. V was pared by 7 bases and J by 2 bases, with 8 bases of the junction left unmatched. Germline V gene lookup returns CDR1 SGHRS and CDR2 YFSETQ. There are 14 residues in the CDR3. The CDR3 region is CASRTGQVTYEQYF. CDR3 DNA: TGCGCCAGCCGAACGGGACAGGTGACCTACGAGCAGTACTTC.

The rearrangement joins TRBV15 to TRBJ2-2, with D uncertain. The CDR3 totals 13 residues. Germline V gene data show CDR1 as LNHNV and CDR2 as YYDKDF (reference sequence). V gave up 0 bases and J gave up 4 bases, with 3 bases separating them. CDR3 in amino acids: CATSREITGELFF. In nucleotides, the CDR3 is TGTGCCACCAGCAGAGAAATCACCGGGGAGCTGTTTTTT. The entire variable domain, with the rest obtained from reference TRBV15 and TRBJ2-2, is as follows: DAMVIQNPRYQVTQFGKPVTLSCSQTLNHNVMYWYQQKSSQAPKLLFHYYDKDFNNEADTPDNFQSRRPNTSFCFLDIRSPGLGDTAMYLCATSREITGELFFGEGSRLTVL.

The sample holds a few counts of this clone. The gene calls are TRBV27 and TRBJ1-2, with D tentatively TRBD1 (5 bases). The ends were cut back, 5 bases at V and 4 bases at J, with 14 bases in the middle. The CDR3 runs to 14 residues. Germline V CDR1 and CDR2: MNHEY, SMNVEV (reference sequence). The chain's CDR3 is CASSARDGPYGYTF. CDR3 nucleotides: TGTGCCAGCAGTGCTCGGGACGGGCCCTATGGCTACACCTTC.

This chain links TRBV5-1 with TRBJ2-5, with D unclear. The length of the CDR3 is 14 residues. CDR1 SGHRS and CDR2 YFSETQ come from the germline V gene. V was clipped by 0 bases and J by 0 bases, with 6 bases between them. The CDR3 DNA reads as TGCGCCAGCAGCTTGGAAAGGTACCAAGAGACCCAGTACTTC. The encoded protein is CASSLERYQETQYF.

The chain links TRBV7-9 to TRBJ2-3; weak D call: TRBD1 (5 bases). Trimming removed 4 bases at V and 6 bases at J, with 8 bases between. The CDR3 length is 12 residues. Germline V gene data show CDR1 as SEHNR and CDR2 as FQNEAQ (reference sequence). The CDR3 region is CASSYRTDTQYF. As DNA, the CDR3 is TGTGCCAGCAGCTACAGGACGGATACGCAGTATTTT. Full variable domain (outside the CDR3, taken from reference TRBV7-9 and TRBJ2-3): DTGVSQNPRHKITKRGQNVTFRCDPISEHNRLYWYRQTLGQGPEFLTYFQNEAQLEKSRLLSDRFSAERPKGSFSTLEIQRTEQGDSAMYLCASSYRTDTQYFGPGTRLTVL.

CDR3 in DNA: TGTGCCAGCAGCTACGGGACAGGGTATGGGTACGAGCAGTACTTC. Protein: CASSYGTGYGYEQYF. The chain carries TRBV7-2 and TRBJ2-7, with 9 bases lining up with TRBD1. V lost 4 bases to trimming and J lost 4 bases; unmatched junction nucleotides: 8. The CDR3 contains 15 residues. Germline V CDR1 and CDR2: SGHTA, FQGNSA.

The chain is built from TRBV18 and TRBJ1-2; a weak D match, TRBD1 (6 bases). The CDR3 spans 14 residues. V gave up 5 bases and J gave up 8 bases, with 18 bases separating them. Germline V gene data show CDR1 as KGHSH and CDR2 as LQKENI. CDR3 residues: CASSALRGVEGYTF. DNA of the CDR3: TGTGCCAGCTCAGCTCTCAGGGGAGTAGAAGGCTACACCTTC.